One sample yielded the 18 T cell receptor beta chains listed below, sequenced in a study of blood T cell repertoires in COVID-19. Clones were read by immunoSEQ multiplex PCR, and TCRdb kept only the in-frame ones, dropping some. The sample carries approximately 200,000 clones, 85% recorded once. Source material: PBMCs or T cells enriched from blood (not recorded which). Receptors were obtained from a man aged 40-50 years who had recovered from COVID-19.

This clone occurred a few times. V is TRBV11-3 and J is TRBJ2-2, with 7 bases fitting TRBD2. Germline V gene lookup returns CDR1 SGHNT and CDR2 YENEEA. V lost 5 bases and J lost 7; bases outside the gene matches: 10. The CDR3 length is 15 residues. The CDR3 DNA is TGTGCCAGCAGCCACCGGTGGGGGGGAGGCGGGGAGCTGTTTTTT. Translation gives CASSHRWGGGGELFF.

The chain uses TRBV6-5 and TRBJ2-3, with 10 bases fitting TRBD1. There are 16 residues in the CDR3. V shed 2 bases and J 4 bases; nucleotides not matched to a gene: 6. CDR1 and CDR2 (germline): MNHEY, SVGAGI. The CDR3 here is CASSYRPGQGSDTQYF. CDR3 nucleotides: TGTGCCAGCAGTTACCGCCCGGGACAGGGGTCAGATACGCAGTATTTT.

This rearrangement joins TRBV24-1 to TRBJ2-2; 7 bases match TRBD1. Germline V lookup: CDR1 KGHDR, CDR2 SFDVKD. This CDR3 is 16 amino acids long. J lost 2 bases, V lost 3 bases, and 5 bases had no gene match. The CDR3 DNA is TGTGCCACCAGTGATCCCCAGGGGGTTAACACCGGGGAGCTGTTTTTT. Its protein product is CATSDPQGVNTGELFF.

This chain connects TRBV28 to TRBJ2-7; 7 bases fit TRBD2. V lost 10 bases and J lost 1; bases outside the gene matches: 10. The CDR3 is 14 residues long. In germline, CDR1 is MDHEN, CDR2 SYDVKM. This CDR3 reads CATTPGLHSYEQYF. As DNA, the CDR3 is TGTGCCACCACTCCGGGACTACATTCCTACGAGCAGTACTTC.

V usage is TRBV7-8 and J usage is TRBJ1-2; weak D call: TRBD1 (5 bases). The V and J ends lost 2 bases and 4 bases respectively, with 14 bases between them. The CDR3 totals 15 residues. From germline, CDR1 is SGHVS and CDR2 FQNEAQ. CDR3 nucleotides: TGTGCCAGCAGCTTACAGGGTCTCGTCAGCTATGGCTACACCTTC. It translates to CASSLQGLVSYGYTF.

The rearrangement links TRBV20-1 to TRBJ2-7; maybe TRBD1 (5 bases). The CDR3 spans 15 residues. Trimming stripped 3 bases from V and 0 bases from J, with 15 bases between. CDR1 and CDR2 (germline): DFQATT, SNEGSKA (reference sequence). The CDR3 spells CSASDSAPSSYEQYF. CDR3 DNA: TGCAGTGCTAGTGACAGCGCCCCAAGCTCCTACGAGCAGTACTTC.

This chain connects TRBV28 to TRBJ2-1, with D unresolved. V was trimmed by 4 bases and J by 4 bases, leaving 8 bases between them. CDR3 length: 13 amino acids. Germline loops: CDR1 MDHEN, CDR2 SYDVKM. The CDR3 region has the DNA TGTGCCAGCAGTTATTTCAGGTACAATGAGCAGTTCTTC. As protein: CASSYFRYNEQFF.

This chain uses TRBV6-1 with TRBJ2-5; 7 bases agree with TRBD2. With 6 bases clipped from V and 5 bases from J, the junction kept 12 bases outside the gene matches. This CDR3 has 15 amino acids. Germline CDR1 is MNHNS and CDR2 is SASEGT. For the CDR3, the DNA is TGTGCCAGCAGGAAGCTAGCGGCCGCCAGGGAGACCCAGTACTTC. Encoded protein: CASRKLAAARETQYF.

The genes are TRBV5-6 and TRBJ1-4; 7 bases line up with TRBD1. The CDR3 contains 14 residues. Germline V CDR1 and CDR2: SGHDT, YYEEEE. V gave up 4 bases and J gave up 3 bases; unmatched junction bases: 3. CDR3 region: CASSHRGANEKLFF. The CDR3 DNA reads TGTGCCAGCAGCCACAGGGGAGCTAATGAAAAACTGTTTTTT.

The V and J genes are TRBV30 and TRBJ2-1; 12 bases fit TRBD2. CDR1 is GTSNPN and CDR2 is SVGIG in the germline V gene (reference sequence). The ends lost 1 base at V and 6 bases at J; junction bases unmatched: 4. The CDR3 covers 15 residues. The CDR3, as DNA: TGTGCCTGGAGTGGACTAGCGGGAGTTTTCAATGAGCAGTTCTTC. Amino acids: CAWSGLAGVFNEQFF.

The chain combines TRBV28 with TRBJ2-7; weak D call: TRBD2 (7 bases). Germline assignment: CDR1 MDHEN and CDR2 SYDVKM. The CDR3 has 14 residues. V was trimmed by 2 bases and J by 3 bases, leaving 11 bases between them. CDR3 nucleotide sequence: TGTGCCAGCAGTTTAAGGGGGGGGCTCTACGAGCAGTACTTC. This translates into CASSLRGGLYEQYF.

The chain uses TRBV12-3 or TRBV12-4 and TRBJ1-2; a weak D match, TRBD1 (5 bases). V was pared by 6 bases and J by 4 bases, with 12 bases between. CDR3 size: 13 residues. The CDR3 loop is CASRTGSSYGYTF. The DNA of the CDR3 is TGTGCCAGCAGAACAGGATCGAGCTATGGCTACACCTTC.

The chain is built from TRBV5-5 and TRBJ1-2; D possibly corresponds to TRBD1 (5 bases). Germline V gives CDR1 SGHKS, CDR2 YYEKEE (reference sequence). Trimming removed 5 bases at V and 7 bases at J, with 15 bases between. This CDR3 is built from 13 residues. CDR3 sequence: CASSSPGGSGYTF. DNA of the CDR3: TGTGCCAGCAGTTCTCCCGGGGGTTCTGGCTACACCTTC.

The rearrangement uses TRBV11-2 and TRBJ2-2; 7 bases agree with TRBD1. Germline CDR1 SGHAT, CDR2 FQNNGV. The CDR3 contains 14 residues. The V segment lost 5 bases and the J segment 8 bases; nucleotides outside the gene matches: 8. This CDR3 is CASSPLQGVGELFF. The CDR3 DNA reads as TGTGCCAGCAGCCCCCTCCAGGGGGTGGGGGAGCTGTTTTTT.

The gene calls are TRBV19 and TRBJ1-1; TRBD1 agrees at 9 bases. Germline CDR1 and CDR2: LNHDA and SQIVND (reference sequence). The CDR3 is made up of 17 amino acids. V trimming: 6 bases; J trimming: 1 base; junction bases outside the gene matches: 12. The CDR3 loop is CASSEGQGGSWNTEAFF. As DNA, the CDR3 is TGTGCCAGTAGCGAGGGACAGGGAGGTTCATGGAACACTGAAGCTTTCTTT.

This clone was recorded a few times. The V call is TRBV23-1, the J call TRBJ2-1, with a tentative D call TRBD1 (6 bases). TRBV23-1 belongs to the ORF category, with a function that is uncertain. This CDR3 spans 23 amino acids. Trimming stripped 3 bases from V and 0 bases from J, with 33 bases between. The CDR3 sequence is CASSHSQSTRLVGGQSSYNEQFF. CDR3 bases: TGCGCCAGCAGTCACTCACAAAGCACGCGGTTGGTAGGTGGACAGAGCTCCTACAATGAGCAGTTCTTC.

This chain connects TRBV19 to TRBJ2-7; TRBD2 matches at 11 bases. Trimming cost V 2 bases and J 0 bases; bases outside gene matches: 12. The CDR3 covers 19 residues. Per germline, CDR1 LNHDA and CDR2 SQIVND (reference sequence). The CDR3 spells CASSISHGTSGWSSYEQYF. For the CDR3, the DNA is TGTGCCAGTAGTATATCCCACGGGACTAGCGGATGGTCCTCCTACGAGCAGTACTTC.

This chain connects TRBV7-9 to TRBJ2-7, with 9 positions matching TRBD1. Germline CDR1 and CDR2: SEHNR and FQNEAQ (reference sequence). This CDR3 region has 15 residues. J lost 3 bases, V lost 4 bases, and 7 bases had no gene match. The CDR3 sequence: CASSSMDRGHYEQYF. The CDR3 nucleotides are TGTGCCAGCAGCTCAATGGACAGGGGTCACTACGAGCAGTACTTC.